Listed below are T cell receptor beta chains from one sample, sequenced in a study of blood T cell repertoires in COVID-19. The protocol was immunoSEQ multiplex PCR, while the TCRdb copy is restricted to in-frame clones and leaves out a portion. The repertoire holds 80,000 to 100,000 clones, with 80% as singletons. The sequenced material came from peripheral blood. All receptors come from a woman aged 70-85 years with acute or convalescent COVID-19. Each CDR3 is given with its conserved first and last residue. Each record gives: D gene, V gene, J gene, clone size, CDR3 protein, CDR3 DNA. D genes are given only for firm matches. Not every row has a clone size; where given, it reads once, few, many or a size class.

>-|TRBV6-5|TRBJ1-5|few
CASSSGVGNQPQHF
TGTGCCAGCAGTTCAGGGGTGGGCAATCAGCCCCAGCATTTT
>-|TRBV14|TRBJ1-6|few
CASSQVGAQWNSPLHF
TGTGCCAGCAGCCAGGTGGGGGCGCAGTGGAATTCACCCCTCCACTTT
>TRBD1|TRBV9|TRBJ1-3|-
CASSETPGQGLGGGNTIYF
TGTGCCAGCAGCGAGACACCGGGACAGGGGTTGGGAGGCGGAAACACCATATATTTT
>-|TRBV6-5|TRBJ1-1|-
CASSYSIFRQNTEAFF
TGTGCCAGCAGTTACTCGATTTTTCGACAGAACACTGAAGCTTTCTTT
>-|TRBV7-9|TRBJ1-4|-
CASTSGQGDEKLFF
TGTGCCAGCACCTCCGGTCAGGGCGATGAAAAACTGTTTTTT
>-|TRBV6-5|TRBJ1-4|-
CASRTPLYEKLFF
TGTGCCAGCAGGACTCCCTTATACGAAAAACTGTTTTTT
>-|TRBV28|TRBJ2-3|-
CASSGGWVTDTQYF
TGTGCCAGCAGTGGCGGGTGGGTAACAGATACGCAGTATTTT
>-|TRBV7-2|TRBJ2-2|-
CASSFRLPANTGELFF
TGTGCCAGCAGCTTCCGACTACCCGCGAACACCGGGGAGCTGTTTTTT
>TRBD1|TRBV7-8|TRBJ1-5|-
CASSLQTGGINQPQHF
TGTGCCAGCAGCTTACAGACAGGGGGTATCAATCAGCCCCAGCATTTT
>TRBD1|TRBV9|TRBJ2-2|once
CASSLTRGRANTGELFF
TGTGCCAGCAGCCTTACCAGGGGGCGGGCGAACACCGGGGAGCTGTTTTTT
>-|TRBV4-1|TRBJ2-5|-
CASSQAPHIEAGGETQYF
TGCGCCAGCAGCCAAGCCCCACATATCGAAGCAGGGGGGGAGACCCAGTACTTC
>TRBD2|TRBV14|TRBJ2-1|-
CASSQASGTSGSSEQFF
TGTGCCAGCAGCCAAGCCTCCGGGACTAGCGGGAGTTCGGAGCAGTTCTTC
>-|TRBV10-1|TRBJ2-2|few
CASIPPGPGETGELFF
TGCGCCAGCATTCCCCCCGGCCCAGGGGAAACCGGGGAGCTGTTTTTT
>TRBD2|TRBV6-2/TRBV6-3|TRBJ2-1|-
CASSLSAAGGPEQFF
TGTGCCAGCAGCCTCTCGGCGGCGGGGGGGCCTGAGCAGTTCTTC
>TRBD2|TRBV6-5|TRBJ2-1|-
CASQNGGGANEQFF
TGTGCCAGCCAGAACGGCGGGGGGGCGAATGAGCAGTTCTTC
>-|TRBV4-2|TRBJ2-1|-
CASSQANRRHEQFF
TGTGCCAGCAGCCAAGCTAACAGGCGCCATGAGCAGTTCTTC
>-|TRBV30|TRBJ1-1|-
CAWSVRVSMNTEAFF
TGTGCCTGGAGTGTACGGGTCAGTATGAACACTGAAGCTTTCTTT
>TRBD1|TRBV4-3|TRBJ2-3|once
CASSQDSGTGGFGTQYF
TGCGCCAGCAGCCAAGATTCTGGGACAGGGGGATTTGGTACGCAGTATTTT
>TRBD2|TRBV5-1|TRBJ2-3|once
CASSLGGLAGADTQYF
TGCGCCAGCAGCTTGGGGGGACTAGCGGGAGCAGATACGCAGTATTTT
>TRBD2|TRBV6-6|TRBJ2-2|-
CASSLTSGGESFVF
TGTGCCAGCAGTTTGACTAGCGGGGGCGAAAGTTTTGTTTTT
>-|TRBV7-6|TRBJ2-2|once
CASSREIGWTGELFF
TGTGCCAGCAGCCGGGAGATCGGGTGGACCGGGGAGCTGTTTTTT
>TRBD1|TRBV11-1|TRBJ1-3|few
CASGPGTGRGNTIYF
TGTGCCAGCGGGCCGGGGACAGGGCGTGGAAACACCATATATTTT
>-|TRBV6-2/TRBV6-3|TRBJ2-3|-
CASSSTDTQYF
TGTGCCAGCAGCTCAACAGATACGCAGTATTTT
>-|TRBV18|TRBJ2-2|-
CASSLGQTNTGELFF
TGTGCCAGCTCACTAGGACAGACGAACACCGGGGAGCTGTTTTTT
>TRBD1|TRBV28|TRBJ1-2|-
CASSSTGGDGYTF
TGTGCCAGCAGTTCTACAGGGGGCGATGGCTACACCTTC
>-|TRBV9|TRBJ1-5|once
CASSPGISSGQPQHF
TGTGCCAGCAGCCCCGGGATCTCAAGCGGTCAGCCCCAGCATTTT
>TRBD1|TRBV11-2|TRBJ1-2|-
CASSSTGYGYTF
TGTGCCAGCAGCTCGACAGGGTATGGCTACACCTTC
>TRBD1|TRBV3-1/TRBV3-2|TRBJ1-2|-
CASSQTGDGGYTF
TGTGCCAGCAGCCAAACAGGGGACGGAGGCTACACCTTC
>TRBD1|TRBV7-9|TRBJ2-7|few
CASSLRQGPYEQYF
TGTGCCAGCAGCTTACGACAGGGACCCTACGAGCAGTACTTC
>-|TRBV29-1|TRBJ1-2|-
CSVLDGLYGYTF
TGCAGCGTCCTCGACGGACTTTATGGCTACACCTTC
>TRBD2|TRBV19|TRBJ2-3|-
CATTPRTSGQRSTDTQYF
TGTGCCACCACCCCGAGGACTAGCGGGCAAAGAAGCACAGATACGCAGTATTTT
>-|TRBV19|TRBJ2-7|-
CASSIGRGSSYEQYF
TGTGCCAGTAGTATAGGTAGGGGAAGCTCCTACGAGCAGTACTTC
>-|TRBV30|TRBJ1-5|once
CAWSVTSGKNQPQHF
TGTGCCTGGAGTGTGACCTCAGGGAAAAATCAGCCCCAGCATTTT
>-|TRBV5-4|TRBJ1-2|-
CASSLDWVEVGYTF
TGTGCCAGCAGCCTAGACTGGGTGGAAGTCGGCTACACCTTC
>TRBD1|TRBV7-2|TRBJ1-2|-
CASSRTGANYGYTF
TGTGCCAGCAGTAGGACAGGGGCGAACTATGGCTACACCTTC
>-|TRBV5-1|TRBJ2-7|once
CASSLGRGEQYF
TGCGCCAGCAGCTTGGGGAGAGGCGAGCAGTACTTC
>TRBD2|TRBV7-2|TRBJ2-7|-
CASSPTRLAGGTEQYF
TGTGCCAGCAGCCCCACAAGACTAGCGGGGGGGACCGAGCAGTACTTC
>TRBD1|TRBV6-5|TRBJ1-5|-
CASMQGEVNQPQHF
TGTGCCAGCATGCAGGGGGAGGTCAATCAGCCCCAGCATTTT
>-|TRBV19|TRBJ1-2|-
CASSEMAGVDGYTF
TGTGCCAGTAGCGAGATGGCAGGGGTGGATGGCTACACCTTC
>TRBD1|TRBV4-2|TRBJ1-2|-
CASSQVPGQPYGYTF
TGTGCCAGCAGCCAAGTCCCGGGACAGCCCTATGGCTACACCTTC